A selection of T cell receptor beta chains follows, all from one sample in a study of T cells after yellow fever vaccination. TCRdb processed the 5' RACE reads anew with MiXCR; each CDR3 protein has one entry. The sample lists around 590,000 distinct CDR3 sequences, more than 9% occurring once. The source material was PBMCs, sampled on the day of the yellow fever booster vaccination. Receptor source: a man aged 25-45 years who received the YFV17D yellow fever vaccine. Both conserved end residues are part of each CDR3. D genes are given only for firm matches. Some rows mark clone size as missing; the rest say once, few, many or name a class of expanded clone.

v_gene	abundance	j_gene	d_gene	CDR3nt	CDR3aa
TRBV7-9	-	TRBJ2-7	-	TGTGCCAGCAGCCGGGGACCTCCCTACGAGCAGTACTTC	CASSRGPPYEQYF
TRBV19	-	TRBJ2-1	TRBD2	TGTGCCAGTAGTCCATCGGGACTAGTAGGGGGTATTGAGCAGTTCTTC	CASSPSGLVGGIEQFF
TRBV24-1	-	TRBJ2-1	TRBD1	TGTGCCACCAGTGACCCGACAGGGACCTACTACAATGAGCAGTTCTTC	CATSDPTGTYYNEQFF
TRBV27	once	TRBJ2-1	TRBD2	TGTGCCTGCAGTTTATCCGGGAGGGCCGACGGTGAGCAGTTCTTC	CACSLSGRADGEQFF
TRBV7-6	-	TRBJ1-5	-	TGTGCCAGCAGCTTAGCGATAGAGTCGCCCCAGCATTTT	CASSLAIESPQHF
TRBV11-2	few	TRBJ1-1	TRBD1	TGTGCCAGCAGCGTAACCGGGACAGCCGCTTCGGAAGCTTTCTTT	CASSVTGTAASEAFF
TRBV7-9	many	TRBJ2-3	TRBD1	TGTGCCAGCAGCCTGGGGACAGTCGATACGCAGTATTTT	CASSLGTVDTQYF
TRBV9	-	TRBJ2-1	TRBD2	TGTGCCAGCAGCGTATTCGGGAGCGGGAGTAACGATGAGCAGTTCTTC	CASSVFGSGSNDEQFF
TRBV7-9	-	TRBJ2-7	TRBD1	TGTGCCAGCAGCTGGAACCGGGACAGTGCCTACGAGCAGTACTTC	CASSWNRDSAYEQYF
TRBV19	-	TRBJ1-2	TRBD1	TGTGCCAGTAGTGGGCCAGGGGGCAATGGCTACACCTTC	CASSGPGGNGYTF
TRBV29-1	few	TRBJ2-3	-	TGCAGCGTGAGGGGGGCTAGCGCTACGGGTGTAGATACGCAGTATTTT	CSVRGASATGVDTQYF
TRBV7-6	-	TRBJ2-3	TRBD2	TGTGCCAGCAGCCGGACTAGCGTGACAGATACGCAGTATTTT	CASSRTSVTDTQYF
TRBV11-2	-	TRBJ1-2	TRBD1	TGTGCCAGCAGCTTATCCACAGGGGGCAACTATGGCTACACCTTC	CASSLSTGGNYGYTF
TRBV4-2	few	TRBJ2-3	-	TGTGCCAGCTCCGGGACTTACACAGATACGCAGTATTTT	CASSGTYTDTQYF
TRBV19	few	TRBJ1-5	-	TGTGCCAGTAGAGAAGAGCAGATTAGCAATCAGCCCCAGCATTTT	CASREEQISNQPQHF
TRBV20-1	-	TRBJ1-5	-	TGCAGTGCTAGAGGTCGGGGAGGGACAAGCAATCAGCCCCAGCATTTT	CSARGRGGTSNQPQHF
TRBV28	few	TRBJ2-5	-	TGTGCCAGCAGCAGTCTTAGCGCTTTCCAAGAGACCCAGTACTTC	CASSSLSAFQETQYF
TRBV6-5	many	TRBJ2-1	-	TGTGCCAGCAACCGCGGAGCGGGTAATTACAATGAGCAGTTCTTC	CASNRGAGNYNEQFF
TRBV19	few	TRBJ2-7	TRBD2	TGTGCCAGTATCGGGAGGTTGACGGACGAGCAGTACTTC	CASIGRLTDEQYF
TRBV20-1	few	TRBJ2-1	TRBD2	TGCAGTGCTAGACTAGCGGGAGGCCATGAGCAGTTCTTC	CSARLAGGHEQFF
TRBV6-5	many	TRBJ1-1	-	TGTGCCAGCAGTTACTCCTGGAACACTGAAGCTTTCTTT	CASSYSWNTEAFF
TRBV11-2	few	TRBJ1-4	-	TGTGCCAGCAGCCAAACCTCGCTTTGGGAGACAACTAATGAAAAACTGTTTTTT	CASSQTSLWETTNEKLFF
TRBV27	-	TRBJ1-1	-	TGTGCCAGCAGTTTATTCGGGGAAGTAAGTGAAGCTTTCTTT	CASSLFGEVSEAFF
TRBV30	-	TRBJ1-3	-	TGTGCCTGGAGTGTCGCAGTTCAACAGGGAAACACCATATATTTT	CAWSVAVQQGNTIYF
TRBV20-1	-	TRBJ2-1	-	TGCAGTGCTAGCGGGGTAAGGGGGAATGAGCAGTTCTTC	CSASGVRGNEQFF
TRBV6-5	-	TRBJ2-5	TRBD1	TGTGCCAGCCAGGGGGCGCAGGAGACCCAGTACTTC	CASQGAQETQYF
TRBV4-3	few	TRBJ2-3	-	TGCGCCAGCAGCAAACCCAGGGGTGCGGCGCAGTATTTT	CASSKPRGAAQYF
TRBV7-3	many	TRBJ2-3	TRBD2	TGTGCCAGCAGTTCCGTAGCGGGAATTGCAGATACGCAGTATTTT	CASSSVAGIADTQYF